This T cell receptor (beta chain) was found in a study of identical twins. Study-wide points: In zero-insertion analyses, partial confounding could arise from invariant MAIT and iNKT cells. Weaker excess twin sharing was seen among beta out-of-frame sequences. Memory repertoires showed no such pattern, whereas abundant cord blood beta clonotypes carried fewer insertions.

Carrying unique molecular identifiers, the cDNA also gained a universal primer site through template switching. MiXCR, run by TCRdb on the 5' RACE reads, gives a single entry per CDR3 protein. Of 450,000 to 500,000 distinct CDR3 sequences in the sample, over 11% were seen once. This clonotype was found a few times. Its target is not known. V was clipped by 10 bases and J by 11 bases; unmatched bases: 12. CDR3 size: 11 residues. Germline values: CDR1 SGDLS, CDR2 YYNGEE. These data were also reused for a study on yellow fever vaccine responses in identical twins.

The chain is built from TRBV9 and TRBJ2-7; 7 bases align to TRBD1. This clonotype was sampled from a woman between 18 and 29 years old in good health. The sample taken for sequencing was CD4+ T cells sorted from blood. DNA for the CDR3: TGTGCCGGACAGGACCGATCAAGGGAGTACTTC. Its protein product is CAGQDRSREYF. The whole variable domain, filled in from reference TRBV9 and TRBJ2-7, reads DSGVTQTPKHLITATGQRVTLRCSPRSGDLSVYWYQQSLDQGLQFLIQYYNGEERAKGNILERFSAQQFPDLHSELNLSSLELGDSALYFCAGQDRSREYFGPGTRLTVT.